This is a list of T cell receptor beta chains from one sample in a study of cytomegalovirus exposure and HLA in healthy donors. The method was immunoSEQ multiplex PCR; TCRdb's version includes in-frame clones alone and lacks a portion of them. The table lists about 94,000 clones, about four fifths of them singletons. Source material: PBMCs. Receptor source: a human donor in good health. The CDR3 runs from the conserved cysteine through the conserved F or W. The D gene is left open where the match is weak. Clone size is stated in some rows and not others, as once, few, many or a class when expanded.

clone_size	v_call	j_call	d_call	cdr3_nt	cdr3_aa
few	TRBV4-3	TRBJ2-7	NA	TGCGCCAGCAGCCGTATACCGGGCGGGTACGAGCAGTACTTC	CASSRIPGGYEQYF
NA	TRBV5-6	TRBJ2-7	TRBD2	TGTGCCAGCAGCCACGATAGCGGGACCCCTAGGGGCGAGCAGTACTTC	CASSHDSGTPRGEQYF
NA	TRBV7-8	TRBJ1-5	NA	TGTGCCAGCAGCTTAAGGCAGGTAGGAAATCAGCCCCAGCATTTT	CASSLRQVGNQPQHF
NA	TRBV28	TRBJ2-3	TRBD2	TGTGCCAGCAGTATACTATTCGGCGGGAGGGATACGCAGTATTTT	CASSILFGGRDTQYF
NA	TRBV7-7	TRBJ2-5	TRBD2	TGTGCTAGCAGCTCCGGACTAGCGAACCAAGAGACCCAGTACTTC	CASSSGLANQETQYF
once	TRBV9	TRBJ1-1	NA	TGTGCCAGCAGCGCAGGGGAGACAACTGAAGCTTTCTTT	CASSAGETTEAFF
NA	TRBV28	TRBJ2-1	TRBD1	TGTGCCAGCAGTTTAAGGGGACAGGGGGCCTACAATGAGCAGTTCTTC	CASSLRGQGAYNEQFF
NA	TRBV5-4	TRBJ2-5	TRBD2	TGTGCCAGCAGCTTGGTAGCGGGGGCCGAAGAGACCCAGTACTTC	CASSLVAGAEETQYF
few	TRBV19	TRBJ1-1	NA	TGTGCCAGTAGTACCAGGGGCGCTGAAGCTTTCTTT	CASSTRGAEAFF
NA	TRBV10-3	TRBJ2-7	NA	TGTGCCATCAGTGAGTCGTCGGTTGAGCAGTACTTC	CAISESSVEQYF
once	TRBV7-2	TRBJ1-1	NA	TGTGCCAGCAGCTTAGCCCCGGGGAACACTGAAGCTTTCTTT	CASSLAPGNTEAFF
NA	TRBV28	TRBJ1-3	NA	TGTGCCAGCAGTCTCCTATTAGTCGGAAACACCATATATTTT	CASSLLLVGNTIYF
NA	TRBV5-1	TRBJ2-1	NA	TGCGCCAGCAGCTTGGCCGTTCAGATTTATGAGCAGTTCTTC	CASSLAVQIYEQFF
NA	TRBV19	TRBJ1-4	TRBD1	TGTGCCAGTGCCCTACCCGGGACAGGGGAAAAACTGTTTTTT	CASALPGTGEKLFF
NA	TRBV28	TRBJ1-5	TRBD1	TGTGCCAGCAGTTTCGCCGACAGGGGGTCTCAGCCCCAGCATTTT	CASSFADRGSQPQHF
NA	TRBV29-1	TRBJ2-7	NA	TGCAGCGTTGAAAACCACGGTACCTACGAGCAGTACTTC	CSVENHGTYEQYF
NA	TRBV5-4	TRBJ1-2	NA	TGTGCCAGCAGCCAAAATGGAGCTAACTATGGCTACACCTTC	CASSQNGANYGYTF
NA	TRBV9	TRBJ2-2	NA	TGTGCCAGCAGCGTAGGTACTAGCTCACGGACCGGGGAGCTGTTTTTT	CASSVGTSSRTGELFF
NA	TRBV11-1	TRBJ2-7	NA	TGTGCCAGCAGCCCTTCAAGGGGTCTCCGGTACGAGCAGTACTTC	CASSPSRGLRYEQYF
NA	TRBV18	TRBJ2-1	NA	TGTGCCAGCTCACCCCCGGGAGCGAATGCCGGGCAGTTCTTC	CASSPPGANAGQFF
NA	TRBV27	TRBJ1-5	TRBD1	TGTGCCAGCAGTCCCAGGGGACAGGGGTATCAGCCCCAGCATTTT	CASSPRGQGYQPQHF
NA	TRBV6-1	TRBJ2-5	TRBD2	TGTGCCACGAGACTAGCGGGGGGGCCGGAGACCCAGTACTTC	CATRLAGGPETQYF
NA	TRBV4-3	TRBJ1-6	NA	TGCGCCAGCAGCCAAGATCCGAGCAGGTCCCAAAATTCACCCCTCCACTTT	CASSQDPSRSQNSPLHF
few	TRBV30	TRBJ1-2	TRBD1	TGTGCCTGGAGTGGGGGGGGGACAGGGGGCGCCGGGAACTATGGCTACACCTTC	CAWSGGGTGGAGNYGYTF
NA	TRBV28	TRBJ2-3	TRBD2	TGTGCCAGCAGTTTCGTCGGCGGGAGATTGACAGATACGCAGTATTTT	CASSFVGGRLTDTQYF
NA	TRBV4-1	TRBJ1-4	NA	TGCGCCAGCAGCAGCGGGGAGGCGGCCGATAATGAAAAACTGTTTTTT	CASSSGEAADNEKLFF
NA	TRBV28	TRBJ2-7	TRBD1	TGTGCCAGCAGGGGGGGACAGGGGGCGGTCGAGCAGTACTTC	CASRGGQGAVEQYF